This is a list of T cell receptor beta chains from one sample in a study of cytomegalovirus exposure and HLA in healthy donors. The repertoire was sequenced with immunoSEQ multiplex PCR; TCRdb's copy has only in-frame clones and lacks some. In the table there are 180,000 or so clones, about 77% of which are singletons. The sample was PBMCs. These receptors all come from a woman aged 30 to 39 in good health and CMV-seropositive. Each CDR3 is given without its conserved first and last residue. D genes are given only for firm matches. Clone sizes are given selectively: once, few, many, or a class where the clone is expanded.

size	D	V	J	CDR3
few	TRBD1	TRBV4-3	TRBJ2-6	ASSQQGASGANVLT
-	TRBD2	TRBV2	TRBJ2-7	ASSAGTSGGISYEQY
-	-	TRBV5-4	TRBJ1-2	ASSLRSGAYGYT
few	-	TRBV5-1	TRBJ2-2	ASSPQTGPNTGELF
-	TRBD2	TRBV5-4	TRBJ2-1	ASSLGVAGGLWDNEQF
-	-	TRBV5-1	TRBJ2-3	ASSLDHQGMDTQY
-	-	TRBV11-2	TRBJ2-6	ASSLDYRVSGANVLT
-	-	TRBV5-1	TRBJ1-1	ASSLSRQATEAF
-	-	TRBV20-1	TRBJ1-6	SAHQGSPLH
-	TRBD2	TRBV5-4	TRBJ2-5	ASSFHGGAGETQY
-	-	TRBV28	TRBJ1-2	ASSPDRRGGYGYT
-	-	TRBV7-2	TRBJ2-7	ASSLYSSSYEQY
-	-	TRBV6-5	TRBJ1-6	ASSLTGSYNSPLH
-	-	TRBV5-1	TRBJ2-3	ASSLALTAAGGADTQY
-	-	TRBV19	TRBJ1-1	ASSTGVGTEAF
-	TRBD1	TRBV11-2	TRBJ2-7	ASSWPGQGVPEQY
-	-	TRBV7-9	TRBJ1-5	ASSVAGELSNQPQH
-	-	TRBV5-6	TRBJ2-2	ASSLRQGYRTGELF
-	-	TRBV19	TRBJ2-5	ASSIGGTERETQY
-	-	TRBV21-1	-	ASSKAPLGGSSYEQY
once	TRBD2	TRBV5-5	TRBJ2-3	ASSLEGSGGADTQY
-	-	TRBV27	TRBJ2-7	ASSFAGNYEQY
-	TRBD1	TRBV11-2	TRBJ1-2	ASSRDRGNYGYT
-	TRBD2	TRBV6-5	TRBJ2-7	ASSYSGLASYEQY
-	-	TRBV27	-	ASSLNKGMVYEQY
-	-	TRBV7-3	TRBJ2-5	ASSPINSGGQETQY
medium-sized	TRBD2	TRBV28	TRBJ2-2	ASSLLAGEVGELF
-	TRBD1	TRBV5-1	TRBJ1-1	ASSPLGTVNTEAF
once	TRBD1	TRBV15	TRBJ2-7	ATSETGLVYEQY
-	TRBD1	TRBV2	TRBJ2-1	ASSATGGRNNEQF